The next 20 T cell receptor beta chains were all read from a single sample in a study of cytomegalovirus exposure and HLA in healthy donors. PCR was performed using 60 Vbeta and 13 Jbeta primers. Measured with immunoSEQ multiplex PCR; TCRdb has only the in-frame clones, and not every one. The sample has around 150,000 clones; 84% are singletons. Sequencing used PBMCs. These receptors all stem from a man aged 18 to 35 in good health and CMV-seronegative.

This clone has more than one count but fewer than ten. The CDR3 protein is CASRQFRSPLHF. CDR3 sequence (DNA): TGTGCCAGCAGACAATTTCGTTCACCCCTCCACTTT. The chain couples TRBV6-5 to TRBJ1-6; no clear D gene. The CDR3 runs to 12 residues. Trimming left V 6 bases short and J 9 bases short, with 9 bases between. Germline values: CDR1 MNHEY, CDR2 SVGAGI.

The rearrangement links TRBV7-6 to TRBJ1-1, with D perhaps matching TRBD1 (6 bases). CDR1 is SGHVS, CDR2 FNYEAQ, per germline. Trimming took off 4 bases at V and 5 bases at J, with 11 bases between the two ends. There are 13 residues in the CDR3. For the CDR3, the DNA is TGTGCCAGCAGCTCAGGGGAAGGGACTGAAGCTTTCTTT. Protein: CASSSGEGTEAFF.

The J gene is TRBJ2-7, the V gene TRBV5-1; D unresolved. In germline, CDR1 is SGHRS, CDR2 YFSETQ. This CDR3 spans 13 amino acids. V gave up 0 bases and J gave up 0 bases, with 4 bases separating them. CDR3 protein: CASSLGSSYEQYF. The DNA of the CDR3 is TGCGCCAGCAGCTTGGGGAGCTCCTACGAGCAGTACTTC. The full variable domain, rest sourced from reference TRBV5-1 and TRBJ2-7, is KAGVTQTPRYLIKTRGQQVTLSCSPISGHRSVSWYQQTPGQGLQFLFEYFSETQRNKGNFPGRFSGRQFSNSRSEMNVSTLELGDSALYLCASSLGSSYEQYFGPGTRLTVT.

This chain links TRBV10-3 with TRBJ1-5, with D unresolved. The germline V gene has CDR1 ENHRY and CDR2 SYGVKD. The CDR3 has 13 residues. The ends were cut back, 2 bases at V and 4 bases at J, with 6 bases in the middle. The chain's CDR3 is CAISEAGNQPQHF. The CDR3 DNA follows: TGTGCCATCAGTGAGGCCGGTAATCAGCCCCAGCATTTT.

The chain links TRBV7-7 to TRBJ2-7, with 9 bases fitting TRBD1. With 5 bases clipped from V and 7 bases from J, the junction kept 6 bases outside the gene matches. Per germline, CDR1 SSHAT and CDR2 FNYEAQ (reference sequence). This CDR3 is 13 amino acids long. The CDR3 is CASSSGTGLEQYF. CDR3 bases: TGTGCCAGCAGCAGTGGGACAGGGCTGGAGCAGTACTTC.

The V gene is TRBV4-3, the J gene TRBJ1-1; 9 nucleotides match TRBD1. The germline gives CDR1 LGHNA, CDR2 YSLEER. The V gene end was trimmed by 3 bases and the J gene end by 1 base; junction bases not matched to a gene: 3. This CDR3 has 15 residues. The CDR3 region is CASSHDRGANTEAFF. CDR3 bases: TGCGCCAGCAGCCACGACAGGGGGGCGAACACTGAAGCTTTCTTT.

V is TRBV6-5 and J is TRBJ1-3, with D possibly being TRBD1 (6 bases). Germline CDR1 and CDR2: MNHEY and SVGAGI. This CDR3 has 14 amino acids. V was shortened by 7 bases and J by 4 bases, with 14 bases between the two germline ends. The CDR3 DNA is TGTGCCAGCACCCAGAACAGGGTCGGAAACACCATATATTTT. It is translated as CASTQNRVGNTIYF.

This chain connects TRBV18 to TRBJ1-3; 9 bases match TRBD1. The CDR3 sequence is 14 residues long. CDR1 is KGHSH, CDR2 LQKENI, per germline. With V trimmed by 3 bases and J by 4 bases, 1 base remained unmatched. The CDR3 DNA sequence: TGTGCCAGCTCACCGACAGGGGGAGGAAACACCATATATTTT. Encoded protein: CASSPTGGGNTIYF.

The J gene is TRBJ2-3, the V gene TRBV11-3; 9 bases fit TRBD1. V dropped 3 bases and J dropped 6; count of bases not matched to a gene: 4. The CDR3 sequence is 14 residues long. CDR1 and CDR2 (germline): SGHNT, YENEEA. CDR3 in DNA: TGTGCCAGCAGCTTGGACAGGGGAGGGGATACGCAGTATTTT. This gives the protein CASSLDRGGDTQYF.

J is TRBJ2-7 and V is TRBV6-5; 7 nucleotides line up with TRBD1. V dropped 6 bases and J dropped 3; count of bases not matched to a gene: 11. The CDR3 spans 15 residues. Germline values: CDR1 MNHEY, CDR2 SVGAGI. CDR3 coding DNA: TGTGCCAGCAGCCGGGGACAGCGCCTCGGCTACGAGCAGTACTTC. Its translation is CASSRGQRLGYEQYF.

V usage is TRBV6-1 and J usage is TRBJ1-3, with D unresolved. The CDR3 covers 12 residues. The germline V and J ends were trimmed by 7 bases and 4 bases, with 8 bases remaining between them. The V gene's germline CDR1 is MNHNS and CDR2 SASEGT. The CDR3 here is CASMSLGNTIYF. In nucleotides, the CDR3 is TGTGCCAGCATGTCGTTGGGAAACACCATATATTTT.

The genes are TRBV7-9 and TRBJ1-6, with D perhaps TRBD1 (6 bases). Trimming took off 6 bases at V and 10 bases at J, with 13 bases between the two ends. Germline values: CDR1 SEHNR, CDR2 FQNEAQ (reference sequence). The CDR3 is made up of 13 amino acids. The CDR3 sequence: CASSKGGLSPLHF. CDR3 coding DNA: TGTGCCAGCAGTAAGGGGGGGCTATCACCCCTCCACTTT.

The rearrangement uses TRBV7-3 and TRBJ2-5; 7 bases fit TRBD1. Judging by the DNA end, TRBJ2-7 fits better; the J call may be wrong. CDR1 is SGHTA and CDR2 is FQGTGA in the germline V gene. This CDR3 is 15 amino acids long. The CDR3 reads CASSLDGTVGSEQYF. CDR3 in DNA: TGTGCCAGCAGCTTAGATGGGACAGTGGGGTCCGAGCAGTACTTC.

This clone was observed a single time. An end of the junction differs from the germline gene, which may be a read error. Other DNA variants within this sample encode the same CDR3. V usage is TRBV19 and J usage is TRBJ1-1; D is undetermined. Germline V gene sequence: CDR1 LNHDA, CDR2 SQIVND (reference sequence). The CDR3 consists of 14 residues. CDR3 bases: TGTGCCAGTAGTCCCCCGCGGGGTAGGACTGAAGCTTTCTTC. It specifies CASSPPRGRTEAFF.

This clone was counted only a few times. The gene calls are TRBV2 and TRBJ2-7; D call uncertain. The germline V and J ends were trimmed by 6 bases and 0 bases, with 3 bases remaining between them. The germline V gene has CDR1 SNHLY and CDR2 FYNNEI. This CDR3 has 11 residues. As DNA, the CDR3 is TGTGCCAGCAGCCGCTCCTACGAGCAGTACTTC. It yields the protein CASSRSYEQYF.

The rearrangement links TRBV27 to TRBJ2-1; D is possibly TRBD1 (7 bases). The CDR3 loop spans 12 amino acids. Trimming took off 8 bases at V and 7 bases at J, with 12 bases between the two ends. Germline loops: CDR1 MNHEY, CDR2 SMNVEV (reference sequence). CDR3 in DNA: TGTGCCAGCCGCTCAGGGGGGAATGAGCAGTTCTTC. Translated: CASRSGGNEQFF.

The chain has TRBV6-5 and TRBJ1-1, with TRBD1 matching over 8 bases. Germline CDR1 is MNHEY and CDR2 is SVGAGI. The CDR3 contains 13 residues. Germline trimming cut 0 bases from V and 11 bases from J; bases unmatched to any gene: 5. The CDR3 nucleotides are TGTGCCAGCAGTTACTCCGGACAGGGACGGGCTTTCTTT. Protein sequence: CASSYSGQGRAFF.

CDR3: CASSPEGRGNEQYF. CDR3 bases: TGTGCCAGTAGCCCCGAGGGCAGGGGCAACGAGCAGTACTTC. The rearrangement uses TRBV19 and TRBJ2-5; a weak D match, TRBD1 (6 bases). The J call may be faulty, since TRBJ2-7 better matches the DNA end. Germline loops: CDR1 LNHDA, CDR2 SQIVND (reference sequence). The CDR3 is 14 amino acids.

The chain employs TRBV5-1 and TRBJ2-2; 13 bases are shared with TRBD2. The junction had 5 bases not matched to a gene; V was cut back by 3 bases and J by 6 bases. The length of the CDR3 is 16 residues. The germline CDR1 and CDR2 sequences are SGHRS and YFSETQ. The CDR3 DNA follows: TGCGCCAGCAGCTCCGGGACTAGCGGGACTTCCGGGGAGCTGTTTTTT. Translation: CASSSGTSGTSGELFF.

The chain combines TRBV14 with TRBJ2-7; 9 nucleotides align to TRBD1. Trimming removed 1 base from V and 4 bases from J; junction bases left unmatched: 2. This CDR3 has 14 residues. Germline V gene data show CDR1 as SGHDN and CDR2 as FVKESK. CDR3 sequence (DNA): TGTGCCAGCAGCCAAGGAGGGACAGGGTACGAGCAGTACTTC. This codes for CASSQGGTGYEQYF.